The entry that follows covers one T cell receptor beta chain sequence. Its antigen remains unidentified. No much larger clonotype is one base removed from it; base qualities were not supplied. This sample was taken from a study of shared clonotypes between healthy human individuals (dated by TCRdb to the early 2020s). General notes on the study: The cohort comprised two women and a few men aged 18 to 49 years. Per donor, leukapheresis produced somewhere between about 0.94 and 9.5 billion PBMCs. The study deeply sequenced blood TCR repertoires of several healthy adults to estimate repertoire size and the extent of clonotype sharing between individuals. Different laboratories and diverse techniques were used to prepare libraries and sequence TCR repertoires, to increase sequencing depth and limit assay-specific biases. For each donor, CD4 naive and CD4 memory were each run on three plates, CD8 naive on two plates, and CD8 memory on one plate. Overall study results and their limits: Naive subsets generally had larger estimated clonotype richness than memory subsets did. Only blood was sampled, and tissue TCR repertoires likely differ from those in blood. Because the study included a small number of donors, the genetic and exposure-history diversity represented was limited. Pairwise subsampling led to the expectation that sequencing depth would affect the degree of clonotype sharing among donors. Incomplete sequencing was indicated by rarefaction of sorted-subset datasets, despite the large sequencing depth. Clonotypes shared by all four sorted-subset donors showed higher generation probabilities than non-shared clonotypes. About 4.5% of naive CD4, around 3.5% of naive CD8, about 2.4% of memory CD4, and approximately 0.4% of memory CD8 clonotypes were shared across a few donors.

Counted from cysteine to phenylalanine, this CDR3 has 12 amino acids. Kept here is only the CDR3 DNA, which spans 36 bases and is read in frame from base 1. V and J lose 6 bases and 9 bases, and a span of 12 bases separates them. In the germline V gene, CDR1 corresponds to SNHLY and CDR2 to FYNNEI. TCR CDR3 regions were amplified from genomic DNA by multiplex PCR using the deep immunoSEQ assay. For each cell subset, the extracted genomic DNA was distributed evenly across all wells of several immunoSEQ 96-well plates, and each plate served as one replicate. For sorted subsets, 200 ng of genomic DNA, equivalent to 25,000 to 35,000 T cell genomes, went into each replicate PCR. Purified libraries were measured with a Qubit 3.0 fluorometer, size-checked on a Bioanalyzer 2100, and measured again with the KAPA Library Quantification kit. Every immunoSEQ 96-well plate was sequenced on a dedicated single-read 150-cycle Illumina NextSeq 550 flow cell. The paper's processing steps were these. Because the immunoSEQ output held only junctional sequences and lacked quality scores, the filtering could not match the filtering applied to full-length reads. Sequences were annotated with PyIR, a Python wrapper for IgBLAST v1.9, and V/J genes and CDR3 were assigned using IMGT germline references. Reads were removed for weak V/J assignments (E-value above 1e-6), missing CDR3, stop codons, out-of-frame junctions, or ambiguous translated residues. A V3J clonotype was defined by an identical inferred V gene, J gene, and CDR3 amino acid sequence. The percentage overlap between two repertoires was calculated by dividing the number of shared unique clonotypes by the size of the smaller repertoire. Repertoire richness was assessed with RTK rarefaction, the Chao1 estimator, and Recon v2.1 estimates of unobserved clonotypes. Generation probabilities for all TCRbeta clonotypes obtained by the gDNA method from several donors were computed using OLGA. Imported from immuneACCESS, the table was reduced by TCRdb to in-frame sequences with V and J called. These copies leave out some clones; in studies compared against another copy, an unresolved V gene accounts for under half, and the cause of the remainder is not known. V and J calls and clone size come straight from that table; D and trimming were deduced from the DNA. Within this sample are some 2,100,000 clones, with around 95% of them counted one time only. 0.13% of the sample is held by the ten biggest clonotypes.

Healthy HIV-negative adults with no recently reported acute infections or vaccinations were included as donors. Only Caucasian adults living in Nashville, Tennessee, USA were represented among the donors. CD4+ T cells were enriched through magnetic negative selection, after which naive cells were positively selected on CD45RA and the remaining negative fraction served as the memory subset. After blood collection by leukapheresis, PBMCs were isolated using Ficoll-Histopaque density gradient centrifugation and then cryopreserved in the vapor phase of liquid nitrogen. Analytical flow cytometry was used to check the purity and quantity of each magnetically sorted T cell population. Genomic DNA was isolated from every sorted fraction and measured by UV absorbance on a Nanodrop 2000c.

Sample: naive CD4+ T cells sorted from blood. The sample's cell subset or site label is to be understood as: CD45RA+ positively selected. The rearranged chain carries TRBV2 and TRBJ2-1; the D gene cannot be named for sure. The sequence derives from a man aged 18 to 35 in good health. The CDR3 in this case is CASRERSGEQFF. The nucleotides are TGTGCCAGCAGGGAGCGTTCGGGTGAGCAGTTCTTC.